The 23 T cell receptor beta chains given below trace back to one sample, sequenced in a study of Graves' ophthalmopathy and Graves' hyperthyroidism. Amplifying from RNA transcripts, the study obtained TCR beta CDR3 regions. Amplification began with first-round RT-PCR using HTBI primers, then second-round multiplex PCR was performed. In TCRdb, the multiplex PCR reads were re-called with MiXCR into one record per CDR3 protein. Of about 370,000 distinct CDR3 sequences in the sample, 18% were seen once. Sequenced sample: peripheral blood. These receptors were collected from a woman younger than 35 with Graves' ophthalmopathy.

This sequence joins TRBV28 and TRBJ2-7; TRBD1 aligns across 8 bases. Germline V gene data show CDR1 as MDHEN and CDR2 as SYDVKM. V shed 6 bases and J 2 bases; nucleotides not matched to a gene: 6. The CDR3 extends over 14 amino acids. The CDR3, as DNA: TGTGCCAGCAGAAGGACAGGGACCCCCTACGAGCAGTACTTC. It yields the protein CASRRTGTPYEQYF.

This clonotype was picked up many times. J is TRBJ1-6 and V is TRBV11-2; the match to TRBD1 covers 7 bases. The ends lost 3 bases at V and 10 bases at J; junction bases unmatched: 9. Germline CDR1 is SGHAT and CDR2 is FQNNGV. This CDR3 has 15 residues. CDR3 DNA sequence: TGTGCCAGCAGCTTGAACAGGGGCAGGGGGTCACCCCTCCACTTT. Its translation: CASSLNRGRGSPLHF.

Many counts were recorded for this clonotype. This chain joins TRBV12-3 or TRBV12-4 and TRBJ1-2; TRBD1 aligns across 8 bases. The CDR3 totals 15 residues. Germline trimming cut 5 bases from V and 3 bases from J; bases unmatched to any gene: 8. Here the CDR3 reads CASSRTGWQDYGYTF. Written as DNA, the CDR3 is TGTGCCAGCAGTAGGACAGGGTGGCAGGACTATGGCTACACCTTC.

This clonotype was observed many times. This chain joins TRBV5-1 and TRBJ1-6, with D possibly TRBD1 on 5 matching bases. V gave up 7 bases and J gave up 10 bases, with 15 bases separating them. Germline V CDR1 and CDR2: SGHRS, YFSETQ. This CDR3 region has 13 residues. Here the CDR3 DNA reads TGCGCCAGCGCGGGGGGGATAAACTCACCCCTCCACTTT. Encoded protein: CASAGGINSPLHF.

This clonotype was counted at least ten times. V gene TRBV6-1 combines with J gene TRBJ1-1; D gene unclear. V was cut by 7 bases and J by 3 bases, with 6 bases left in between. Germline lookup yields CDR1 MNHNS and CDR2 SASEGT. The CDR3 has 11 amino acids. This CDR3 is CASTPDTEAFF. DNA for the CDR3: TGTGCCAGCACCCCGGACACTGAAGCTTTCTTT.

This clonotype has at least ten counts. CDR3: CASSLKGHSSGANVLTF. CDR3 DNA sequence: TGCGCCAGCAGCTTGAAAGGACATTCGTCTGGGGCCAACGTCCTGACTTTC. The rearrangement joins TRBV5-1 to TRBJ2-6, with a weak D call TRBD1 (5 bases). The germline CDR1 and CDR2 sequences are SGHRS and YFSETQ. The CDR3 runs to 17 residues. V dropped 1 base and J dropped 1 base, with 12 bases sitting between them.

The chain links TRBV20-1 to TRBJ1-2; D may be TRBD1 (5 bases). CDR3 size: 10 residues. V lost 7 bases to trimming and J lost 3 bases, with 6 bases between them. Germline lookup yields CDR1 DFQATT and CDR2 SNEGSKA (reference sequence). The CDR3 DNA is TGCAGTGGACAGTACTATGGCTACACCTTC. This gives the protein CSGQYYGYTF.

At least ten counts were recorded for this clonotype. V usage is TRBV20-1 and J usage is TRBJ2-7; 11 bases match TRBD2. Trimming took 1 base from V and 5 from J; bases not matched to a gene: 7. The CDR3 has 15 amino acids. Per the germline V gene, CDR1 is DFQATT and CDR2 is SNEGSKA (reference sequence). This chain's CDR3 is CSARGPLAGVHEQYF. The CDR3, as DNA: TGCAGTGCTAGAGGCCCACTAGCGGGAGTCCACGAGCAGTACTTC.

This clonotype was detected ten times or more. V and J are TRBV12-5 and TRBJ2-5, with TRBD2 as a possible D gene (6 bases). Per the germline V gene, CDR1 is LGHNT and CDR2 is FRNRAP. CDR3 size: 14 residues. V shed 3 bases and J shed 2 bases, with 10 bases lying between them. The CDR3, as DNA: TGTGCTAGTGGTTTCCCGGGGGAGCAAGAGACCCAGTACTTC. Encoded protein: CASGFPGEQETQYF.

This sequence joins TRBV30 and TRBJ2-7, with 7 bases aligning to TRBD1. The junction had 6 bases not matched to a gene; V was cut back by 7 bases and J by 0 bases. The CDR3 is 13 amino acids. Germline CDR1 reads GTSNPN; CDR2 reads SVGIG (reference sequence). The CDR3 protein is CAYRRDSSYEQYF. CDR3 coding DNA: TGTGCCTACCGACGGGACAGCTCCTACGAGCAGTACTTC. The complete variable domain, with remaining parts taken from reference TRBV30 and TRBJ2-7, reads SQTIHQWPATLVQPVGSPLSLECTVEGTSNPNLYWYRQAAGRGLQLLFYSVGIGQISSEVPQNLSASRPQDRQFILSSKKLLLSDSGFYLCAYRRDSSYEQYFGPGTRLTVT.

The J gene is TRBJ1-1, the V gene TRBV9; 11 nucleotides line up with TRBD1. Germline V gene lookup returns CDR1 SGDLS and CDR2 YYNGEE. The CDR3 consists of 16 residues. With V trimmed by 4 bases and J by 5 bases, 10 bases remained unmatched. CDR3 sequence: CASSLAGTGGRTEAFF. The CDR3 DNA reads TGTGCCAGCAGCTTGGCCGGGACAGGGGGGCGGACTGAAGCTTTCTTT.

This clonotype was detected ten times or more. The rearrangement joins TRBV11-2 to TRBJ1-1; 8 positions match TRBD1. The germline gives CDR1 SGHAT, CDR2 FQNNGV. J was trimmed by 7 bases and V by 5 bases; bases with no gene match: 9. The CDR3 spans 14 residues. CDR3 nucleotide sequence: TGTGCCAGCAGCCTTACAGGGGGATGGGGTGAAGCTTTCTTT. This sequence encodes CASSLTGGWGEAFF.

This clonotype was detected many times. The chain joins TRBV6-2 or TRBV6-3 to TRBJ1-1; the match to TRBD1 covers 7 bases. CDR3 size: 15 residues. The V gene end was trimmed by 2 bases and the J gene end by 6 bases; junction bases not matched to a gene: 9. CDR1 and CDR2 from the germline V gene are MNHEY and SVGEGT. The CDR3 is CASSYRPRGFAEAFF. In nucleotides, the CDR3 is TGTGCCAGCAGTTACAGGCCCAGGGGGTTCGCTGAAGCTTTCTTT.

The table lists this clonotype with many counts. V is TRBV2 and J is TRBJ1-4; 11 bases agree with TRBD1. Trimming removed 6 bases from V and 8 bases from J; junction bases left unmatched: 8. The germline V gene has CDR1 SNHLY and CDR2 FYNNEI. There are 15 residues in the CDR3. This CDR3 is CASSGGTGGGEKLFF. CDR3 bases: TGTGCCAGCAGCGGTGGGACAGGGGGAGGGGAAAAACTGTTTTTT.

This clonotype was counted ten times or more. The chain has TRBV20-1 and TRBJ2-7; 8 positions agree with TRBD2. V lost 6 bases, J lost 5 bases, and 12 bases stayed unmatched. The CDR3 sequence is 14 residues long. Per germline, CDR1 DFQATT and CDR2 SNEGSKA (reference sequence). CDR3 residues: CSARKGLVPNEQYF. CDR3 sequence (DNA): TGCAGTGCCCGAAAGGGACTAGTTCCTAACGAGCAGTACTTC.

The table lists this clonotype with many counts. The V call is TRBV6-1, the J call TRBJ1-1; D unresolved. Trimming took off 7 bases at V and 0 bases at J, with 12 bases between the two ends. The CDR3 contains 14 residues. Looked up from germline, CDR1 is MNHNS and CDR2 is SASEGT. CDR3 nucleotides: TGTGCCAGCACTCAAGGCCGGCTGAACACTGAAGCTTTCTTT. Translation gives CASTQGRLNTEAFF.

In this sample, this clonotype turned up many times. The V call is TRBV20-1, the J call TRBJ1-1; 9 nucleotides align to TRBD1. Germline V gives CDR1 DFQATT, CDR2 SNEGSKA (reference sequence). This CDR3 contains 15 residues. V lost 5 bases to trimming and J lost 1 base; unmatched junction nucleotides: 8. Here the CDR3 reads CSAVTPGQGNTEAFF. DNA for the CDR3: TGCAGTGCTGTTACTCCGGGACAGGGGAACACTGAAGCTTTCTTT.

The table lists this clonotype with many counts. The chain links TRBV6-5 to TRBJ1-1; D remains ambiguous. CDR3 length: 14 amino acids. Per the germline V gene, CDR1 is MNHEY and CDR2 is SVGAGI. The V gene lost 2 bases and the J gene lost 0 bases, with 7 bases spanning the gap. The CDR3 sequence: CASSYGTMNTEAFF. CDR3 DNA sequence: TGTGCCAGCAGTTACGGAACCATGAACACTGAAGCTTTCTTT.

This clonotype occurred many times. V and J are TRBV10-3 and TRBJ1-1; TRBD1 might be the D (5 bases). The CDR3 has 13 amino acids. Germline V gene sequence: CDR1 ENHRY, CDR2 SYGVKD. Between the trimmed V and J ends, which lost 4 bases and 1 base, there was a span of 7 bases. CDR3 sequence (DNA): TGTGCCATCAGTGTAGACAGGAACACTGAAGCTTTCTTT. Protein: CAISVDRNTEAFF.

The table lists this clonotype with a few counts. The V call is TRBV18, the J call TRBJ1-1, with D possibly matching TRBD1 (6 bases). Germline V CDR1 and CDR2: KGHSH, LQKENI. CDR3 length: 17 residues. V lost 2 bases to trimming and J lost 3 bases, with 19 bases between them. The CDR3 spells CASSPRARGGRDTEAFF. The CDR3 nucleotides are TGTGCCAGCTCACCAAGAGCACGGGGGGGCCGGGACACTGAAGCTTTCTTT.

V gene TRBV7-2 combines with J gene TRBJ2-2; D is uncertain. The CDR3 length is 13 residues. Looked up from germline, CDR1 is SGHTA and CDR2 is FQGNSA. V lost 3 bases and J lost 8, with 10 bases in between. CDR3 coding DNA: TGTGCCAGCAGCTTCCTGTTGGTGGGGGAGCTGTTTTTT. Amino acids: CASSFLLVGELFF.

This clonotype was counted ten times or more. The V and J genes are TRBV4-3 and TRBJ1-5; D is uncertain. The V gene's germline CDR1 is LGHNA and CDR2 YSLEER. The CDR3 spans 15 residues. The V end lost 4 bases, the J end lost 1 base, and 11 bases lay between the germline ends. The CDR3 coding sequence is TGCGCCAGCAGCCCACAGTTAGGGAGCAATCAGCCCCAGCATTTT. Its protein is CASSPQLGSNQPQHF.

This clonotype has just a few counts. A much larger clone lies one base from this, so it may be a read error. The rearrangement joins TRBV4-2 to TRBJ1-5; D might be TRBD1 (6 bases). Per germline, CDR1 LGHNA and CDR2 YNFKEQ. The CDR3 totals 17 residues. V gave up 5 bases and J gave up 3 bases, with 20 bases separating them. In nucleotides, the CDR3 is TGTGCCAGCAGCATAGGGTCCTTACAGGGTTCCAATCAGCCCCAGCATTTT. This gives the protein CASSIGSLQGSNQPQHF.